The 23 T cell receptor beta chains reported below all come from one sample, sequenced in a study of OX40 agonist ivuxolimab in advanced cancers. Here immunoSEQ multiplex PCR was the method, and the copy in TCRdb shows in-frame clones only, minus some. This table holds roughly 50,000 clones, around 83% found once. Sequenced here: CD4+ or CD8+ T cells sorted from blood, sampled in a trial of the OX40 agonist ivuxolimab. The receptors come from an adult with an advanced solid tumor such as melanoma, head and neck, liver or kidney cancer.

The chain is built from TRBV2 and TRBJ2-2, with D perhaps TRBD1 (6 bases). Germline CDR1 and CDR2: SNHLY and FYNNEI. The CDR3 is made up of 14 amino acids. V was trimmed by 8 bases and J by 5 bases, leaving 15 bases between them. The CDR3 nucleotides read TGTGCCAGCTTCGGACAGAGCCGGACCGGGGAGCTGTTTTTT. Protein sequence: CASFGQSRTGELFF.

The chain joins TRBV5-1 to TRBJ1-1; D not resolved. With 0 bases removed from V and 1 base from J, the gap between germline ends came to 7 bases. This CDR3 is 14 amino acids long. Germline CDR1 reads SGHRS; CDR2 reads YFSETQ. The CDR3 loop is CASSLDSRNTEAFF. The CDR3 coding sequence is TGCGCCAGCAGCTTGGACAGTAGGAACACTGAAGCTTTCTTT.

The gene calls are TRBV18 and TRBJ1-2; 8 bases line up with TRBD1. V was clipped by 5 bases and J by 3 bases; unmatched bases: 8. The CDR3 totals 15 residues. Germline V CDR1 and CDR2: KGHSH, LQKENI. This CDR3 reads CASSTPGTGDYGYTF. Here the CDR3 DNA reads TGTGCCAGCTCAACCCCCGGGACAGGAGACTATGGCTACACCTTC.

This chain uses TRBV4-1 with TRBJ2-5; D remains unclear. Germline V lookup: CDR1 MGHRA, CDR2 YSYEKL. The V end lost 4 bases, the J end lost 0 bases, and 9 bases lay between the germline ends. This CDR3 has 14 residues. The CDR3 nucleotides are TGCGCCAGCAGCCCAGATTCGTACCAAGAGACCCAGTACTTC. It codes for CASSPDSYQETQYF.

This clone was counted once. This sequence joins TRBV2 and TRBJ1-5, with 7 bases identical to TRBD1. After removal of 7 bases from V and 6 bases from J, the junction contained 12 bases not matched to a gene. Germline V CDR1 and CDR2: SNHLY, FYNNEI. This CDR3 is 15 amino acids long. CDR3 region: CASNPDRTGGQPQHF. CDR3 DNA: TGTGCCAGCAACCCGGATCGGACAGGTGGTCAGCCCCAGCATTTT.

This clone appeared once. V usage is TRBV5-4 and J usage is TRBJ2-5; 9 nucleotides line up with TRBD1. The V segment lost 5 bases and the J segment 2 bases; nucleotides outside the gene matches: 7. This CDR3 region has 15 residues. Germline V gene sequence: CDR1 SGHNT, CDR2 YYREEE (reference sequence). CDR3 amino acids: CASRQWDRVQETQYF. The CDR3, as DNA: TGTGCCAGCAGGCAGTGGGACAGGGTGCAAGAGACCCAGTACTTC.

The gene calls are TRBV6-5 and TRBJ2-7; the D call may be TRBD1 or TRBD2 (5 bases each). The CDR3 totals 15 residues. Germline CDR1 MNHEY, CDR2 SVGAGI. V was clipped by 0 bases and J by 3 bases, with 12 bases between them. CDR3 sequence (DNA): TGTGCCAGCAGTTACTCTTGGGACGGACGCTACGAGCAGTACTTC. Translation gives CASSYSWDGRYEQYF.

The genes are TRBV30 and TRBJ2-5; 8 nucleotides align to TRBD2. The germline V gene encodes CDR1 GTSNPN and CDR2 SVGIG (reference sequence). V was pared by 3 bases and J by 4 bases, with 7 bases of the junction left unmatched. This CDR3 region has 14 residues. The CDR3 loop reads CAWSTGGFGETQYF. The CDR3 nucleotides read TGTGCCTGGAGCACGGGGGGGTTTGGAGAGACCCAGTACTTC.

The chain has TRBV6-5 and TRBJ2-1, with 8 bases fitting TRBD2. J was trimmed by 8 bases and V by 6 bases; bases with no gene match: 6. The CDR3 runs 13 residues. Germline CDR1 is MNHEY and CDR2 is SVGAGI. In DNA form, the CDR3 reads TGTGCCAGCAGGGAGCGGGGGCCGTATGAGCAGTTCTTC. It translates to CASRERGPYEQFF.

V usage is TRBV6-5 and J usage is TRBJ1-1; 8 bases are shared with TRBD1. The CDR3 runs 15 residues. V trimming: 5 bases; J trimming: 3 bases; junction bases outside the gene matches: 8. CDR1 is MNHEY and CDR2 is SVGAGI in the germline V gene. CDR3: CASSRRQGRDTEAFF. DNA of the CDR3: TGTGCCAGCAGTAGACGACAGGGGAGGGACACTGAAGCTTTCTTT.

This rearrangement joins TRBV5-1 to TRBJ2-7; D is unclear. Trimming left V 0 bases short and J 7 bases short, with 11 bases between. Germline assignment: CDR1 SGHRS and CDR2 YFSETQ. The CDR3 covers 13 residues. The CDR3 DNA follows: TGCGCCAGCAGCTTGGCCGGGCCGAGGGAGCAGTACTTC. Its protein is CASSLAGPREQYF.

The chain is built from TRBV19 and TRBJ2-7; 10 nucleotides align to TRBD2. The germline V gene has CDR1 LNHDA and CDR2 SQIVND (reference sequence). With 1 base clipped from V and 3 bases from J, the junction kept 0 bases outside the gene matches. This CDR3 region has 14 residues. The CDR3 protein is CASSIGTSGYEQYF. CDR3 sequence (DNA): TGTGCCAGTAGTATAGGGACTAGCGGCTACGAGCAGTACTTC. Variable domain in full (rest from reference TRBV19 and TRBJ2-7): DGGITQSPKYLFRKEGQNVTLSCEQNLNHDAMYWYRQDPGQGLRLIYYSQIVNDFQKGDIAEGYSVSREKKESFPLTVTSAQKNPTAFYLCASSIGTSGYEQYFGPGTRLTVT.

CDR3 region: CASSTGVYGYTF. The DNA for the CDR3 is TGTGCCAGCAGCACAGGGGTCTATGGCTACACCTTC. The chain recombines TRBV6-1 with TRBJ1-2, with 7 bases identical to TRBD1. CDR3 length equals 12 residues. Germline V CDR1 and CDR2: MNHNS, SASEGT. With V trimmed by 6 bases and J by 4 bases, 2 bases remained unmatched.

The chain recombines TRBV7-3 with TRBJ2-1; 9 bases are shared with TRBD1. There are 16 residues in the CDR3. From germline, CDR1 is SGHTA and CDR2 FQGTGA. The trim removed 3 bases at V and 6 bases at J, leaving 9 bases unmatched. CDR3 nucleotide sequence: TGTGCCAGCAGCTTCGCTCCCGGGACAGGGACCAATGAGCAGTTCTTC. Translation gives CASSFAPGTGTNEQFF. Based on the CDR3 plus reference TRBV7-3 and TRBJ2-1, the full variable domain is GAGVSQTPSNKVTEKGKYVELRCDPISGHTALYWYRQSLGQGPEFLIYFQGTGAADDSGLPNDRFFAVRPEGSVSTLKIQRTERGDSAVYLCASSFAPGTGTNEQFFGPGTRLTVL.

The rearrangement uses TRBV12-5 and TRBJ2-3; D not resolved. The V gene's germline CDR1 is LGHNT and CDR2 FRNRAP. This CDR3 has 13 amino acids. V was cut by 2 bases and J by 0 bases, with 3 bases left in between. The DNA of the CDR3 is TGTGCTAGTGGTTTGATTAGCACAGATACGCAGTATTTT. Protein sequence: CASGLISTDTQYF.

The chain employs TRBV11-2 and TRBJ2-1; 12 positions match TRBD2. There are 17 residues in the CDR3. V trimming: 1 base; J trimming: 9 bases; junction bases outside the gene matches: 10. Germline lookup yields CDR1 SGHAT and CDR2 FQNNGV. The CDR3 DNA follows: TGTGCCAGCAGCTTAGTGCCTAGCGGGGGGGGAAATATTGAGCAGTTCTTC. This encodes CASSLVPSGGGNIEQFF.

The gene calls are TRBV21-1 and TRBJ1-5. TRBV21-1 constitutes a pseudogene. This CDR3 is 19 amino acids long. The DNA of the CDR3 is TGTGCCAGCAGCAAAGGGTACGGGGCAGGAAGGTTGACGGTTCAGCCCCAGCATTTT. It yields the protein CASSKGYGAGRLTVQPQHF.

The V and J genes are TRBV6-1 and TRBJ2-1, with D possibly being TRBD1 (7 bases). Per the germline V gene, CDR1 is MNHNS and CDR2 is SASEGT. The CDR3 totals 18 residues. The germline V and J ends were trimmed by 2 bases and 7 bases, with 24 bases remaining between them. The CDR3 DNA reads TGTGCCAGCAGTGAATTGGTAGGCGGAGGGGGCTTATCTAATGAGCAGTTCTTC. Protein: CASSELVGGGGLSNEQFF.

The chain couples TRBV9 to TRBJ1-2; TRBD1 is a possible D gene (6 bases). Germline lookup yields CDR1 SGDLS and CDR2 YYNGEE. The V and J ends lost 4 bases and 11 bases respectively, with 15 bases between them. The CDR3 contains 12 residues. Here the CDR3 DNA reads TGTGCCAGCAGCACCCAGCGGGGACATTACACCTTC. This encodes CASSTQRGHYTF.

V is TRBV4-1 and J is TRBJ2-3; possible D gene TRBD1, 6 bases. The germline V gene has CDR1 MGHRA and CDR2 YSYEKL. With 4 bases removed from V and 0 bases from J, the gap between germline ends came to 8 bases. This CDR3 contains 14 residues. CDR3: CASSRQASTDTQYF. As DNA, the CDR3 is TGCGCCAGCAGCCGACAGGCAAGCACAGATACGCAGTATTTT.

This rearrangement joins TRBV6-1 to TRBJ1-4; the D gene is possibly TRBD1 (6 bases). This CDR3 is 15 amino acids long. Germline V gene data show CDR1 as MNHNS and CDR2 as SASEGT. V lost 0 bases, J lost 5 bases, and 10 bases lay in between. For the CDR3, the DNA is TGTGCCAGCAGTGAAGCGGGGGGCAACAATGAAAAACTGTTTTTT. It yields the protein CASSEAGGNNEKLFF.

The genes are TRBV14 and TRBJ1-2; no clear D. In germline, CDR1 is SGHDN, CDR2 FVKESK. The CDR3 sequence is 13 residues long. Trimming pared 2 bases from V and 7 bases from J, leaving 11 bases between. The CDR3 DNA reads as TGTGCCAGCAGCCAACACGGGTCGCTTGGCTACACCTTC. This encodes CASSQHGSLGYTF.

This clone has just one count. The chain is built from TRBV7-9 and TRBJ1-1, with 9 nucleotides matching TRBD1. The ends lost 5 bases at V and 3 bases at J; junction bases unmatched: 7. CDR3 length: 15 amino acids. Germline CDR1 reads SEHNR; CDR2 reads FQNEAQ (reference sequence). CDR3 residues: CASSDRQGVDTEAFF. DNA for the CDR3: TGTGCCAGCAGCGATAGACAGGGGGTGGACACTGAAGCTTTCTTT.